The T cell receptor (beta chain) under discussion was sequenced for a study of T-cell reconstitution after alpha-beta-depleted transplantation in children. The TCRbeta library incorporated unique molecular identifiers. MiXCR, run by TCRdb on the PCR reads, gives a single entry per CDR3 protein. The sample records roughly 500,000 distinct CDR3 sequences, about 17% being singletons. This CDR3 comprises 15 residues. V dropped 3 bases and J dropped 4; count of bases not matched to a gene: 6. Germline values: CDR1 DFQATT, CDR2 SNEGSKA (reference sequence). Sequenced here: PBMCs from the stem cell graft donor, sampled from the stem cell graft. The sequence was collected from a human donor who donated a stem cell graft to a child with acute lymphoblastic leukemia. The rearrangement uses TRBV20-1 and TRBJ2-1, with 10 nucleotides matching TRBD2. The CDR3 loop is CSASFSGRLYNEQFF. CDR3 bases: TGCAGTGCTAGTTTTAGCGGGAGGTTATACAATGAGCAGTTCTTC.